These 10 T cell receptor beta chains share one sample of origin, sequenced in a study of PD-1 blockade in classical Hodgkin lymphoma. TCRdb keeps only in-frame clones here, not all; method: immunoSEQ multiplex PCR. The table shows almost 20,000 clones, with roughly four fifths occurring only once. Time point reported: newly diagnosed, previously untreated cHL patient sample. Researchers report purifying CD4+ T cells from thawed PBMCs by magnetic negative selection. The sequenced material came from CD4+ T cells from blood. Source of these receptors: a human donor with classical Hodgkin lymphoma.

The rearrangement uses TRBV28 and TRBJ1-2, with TRBD1 matching 7 bases. The junction had 4 bases not matched to a gene; V was cut back by 5 bases and J by 4 bases. CDR3 length equals 13 residues. The germline CDR1 and CDR2 sequences are MDHEN and SYDVKM. The chain's CDR3 is CASSPGQSYGYTF. CDR3 DNA sequence: TGTGCCAGCAGTCCGGGACAGTCCTATGGCTACACCTTC.

The J gene is TRBJ1-1, the V gene TRBV4-2, with 10 bases fitting TRBD1. The germline gives CDR1 LGHNA, CDR2 YNFKEQ. With V trimmed by 4 bases and J by 0 bases, 5 bases remained unmatched. This CDR3 comprises 16 residues. CDR3 sequence (DNA): TGTGCCAGCAGCCTTGGACAGGGGGTAATGAACACTGAAGCTTTCTTT. It yields the protein CASSLGQGVMNTEAFF.

In its sample, this clone was seen once. The DNA of the CDR3 is TGTGCCAGTACGGTAGCGGGAGTGTACAATGAGCAGTTCTTC. This codes for CASTVAGVYNEQFF. The chain combines TRBV19 with TRBJ2-1; 9 nucleotides align to TRBD2. The CDR3 loop spans 14 amino acids. Unmatched junction bases numbered 5, after V lost 7 bases and J lost 4 bases. Germline loops: CDR1 LNHDA, CDR2 SQIVND (reference sequence). The complete variable domain, with remaining parts taken from reference TRBV19 and TRBJ2-1, reads DGGITQSPKYLFRKEGQNVTLSCEQNLNHDAMYWYRQDPGQGLRLIYYSQIVNDFQKGDIAEGYSVSREKKESFPLTVTSAQKNPTAFYLCASTVAGVYNEQFFGPGTRLTVL.

The chain is built from TRBV7-2 and TRBJ1-5; 7 positions match TRBD1. Per the germline V gene, CDR1 is SGHTA and CDR2 is FQGNSA. V lost 8 bases to trimming and J lost 2 bases; unmatched junction nucleotides: 3. The CDR3 sequence is 13 residues long. The CDR3 region has the DNA TGTGCCAGCGGGGACAGCCGCAATCAGCCCCAGCATTTT. Its translation is CASGDSRNQPQHF.

The V call is TRBV28, the J call TRBJ1-5; D may be TRBD1 (6 bases). V was shortened by 3 bases and J by 4 bases, with 13 bases between the two germline ends. Looked up from germline, CDR1 is MDHEN and CDR2 is SYDVKM. The CDR3 covers 15 residues. The CDR3 loop is CASSFSDRRNQPQHF. CDR3 bases: TGTGCCAGCAGTTTTTCCGACAGGCGGAATCAGCCCCAGCATTTT.

The V call is TRBV7-9, the J call TRBJ1-3; D gene uncertain. From germline, CDR1 is SEHNR and CDR2 FQNEAQ (reference sequence). This CDR3 has 14 amino acids. The V end was cut by 5 bases, the J end by 1 base, with 9 bases between. As DNA, the CDR3 is TGTGCCAGCAGCATACTCGAATCTGGAAACACCATATATTTT. Protein sequence: CASSILESGNTIYF.

This chain connects TRBV18 to TRBJ1-1; D is unclear. Between the trimmed V and J ends, which lost 0 bases and 0 bases, there was a span of 5 bases. The CDR3 is 14 residues long. CDR1 KGHSH and CDR2 LQKENI come from the germline V gene. Here the CDR3 DNA reads TGTGCCAGCTCACCACCCCATGTGAACACTGAAGCTTTCTTT. Its protein is CASSPPHVNTEAFF. Looking up the rest from reference TRBV18 and TRBJ1-1 gives the full variable domain: NAGVMQNPRHLVRRRGQEARLRCSPMKGHSHVYWYRQLPEEGLKFMVYLQKENIIDESGMPKERFSAEFPKEGPSILRIQQVVRGDSAAYFCASSPPHVNTEAFFGQGTRLTVV.

The V and J genes are TRBV5-6 and TRBJ1-1, with 8 bases aligning to TRBD1. V was pared by 5 bases and J by 0 bases, with 9 bases of the junction left unmatched. Germline V gene sequence: CDR1 SGHDT, CDR2 YYEEEE. The CDR3 is 16 residues long. CDR3 region: CASSIRQGTMNTEAFF. The CDR3 DNA reads as TGTGCCAGCAGTATCAGACAGGGGACTATGAACACTGAAGCTTTCTTT.

This chain joins TRBV2 and TRBJ2-7; 7 bases agree with TRBD1. This CDR3 region has 14 residues. Trimming at V came to 5 bases and at J to 7 bases, leaving 11 bases not matched to a gene. Germline V gives CDR1 SNHLY, CDR2 FYNNEI. The CDR3 DNA follows: TGTGCCAGCAGTCAACAGGGGCCCGAAGGAGAGCAGTACTTC. This translates into CASSQQGPEGEQYF.

This clone was detected a few times. Written as DNA, the CDR3 is TGTGCCAGCCATGAACCGGGACAGGGGAATCAGCCCCAGCATTTT. The encoded protein is CASHEPGQGNQPQHF. The rearrangement links TRBV6-1 to TRBJ1-5; 10 positions agree with TRBD1. V trimming: 8 bases; J trimming: 4 bases; junction bases outside the gene matches: 8. CDR1 and CDR2 (germline): MNHNS, SASEGT. This CDR3 has 15 residues.